The 28 T cell receptor beta chains reported below all come from one sample, sequenced in a study of response to subunit inactivated influenza vaccine. TCRdb analysed the RT-PCR reads with MiXCR anew, one entry per CDR3 protein. The sample lists about 650,000 distinct CDR3 sequences; around 15% were seen once. The sequencing used PBMCs from blood, collected around 14 days before vaccination. Source of these receptors: a man aged 45-65 years who received an inactivated influenza vaccine.

The V call is TRBV20-1, the J call TRBJ1-4; TRBD1 matches 9 bases. V gave up 4 bases and J gave up 6 bases; unmatched junction bases: 6. CDR3 length: 14 residues. Per the germline V gene, CDR1 is DFQATT and CDR2 is SNEGSKA (reference sequence). In DNA form, the CDR3 reads TGCAGTGCTACTAGACAGGGGGTATATGAAAAACTGTTTTTT. It translates to CSATRQGVYEKLFF.

The V gene is TRBV5-6, the J gene TRBJ2-7; maybe TRBD1 (6 bases). The CDR3 extends over 15 amino acids. The germline V gene encodes CDR1 SGHDT and CDR2 YYEEEE. The V gene lost 1 base and the J gene lost 4 bases, with 15 bases spanning the gap. The CDR3 sequence is CASSLIERQVYEQYF. The CDR3 nucleotides are TGTGCCAGCAGCTTGATAGAAAGACAGGTTTACGAGCAGTACTTC.

This clonotype was observed at least ten times. The gene calls are TRBV5-1 and TRBJ2-3; D gene uncertain. The CDR3 extends over 17 amino acids. Germline CDR1 is SGHRS and CDR2 is YFSETQ. V was clipped by 0 bases and J by 0 bases, with 14 bases between them. CDR3 sequence reads: CASSLEPGRLSTDTQYF. Here the CDR3 DNA reads TGCGCCAGCAGCTTGGAACCCGGGCGGCTTAGCACAGATACGCAGTATTTT.

This rearrangement joins TRBV7-9 to TRBJ1-4; unclear D gene. The CDR3 totals 16 residues. CDR1 is SEHNR, CDR2 FQNEAQ, per germline (reference sequence). The V gene lost 5 bases and the J gene lost 5 bases, with 18 bases spanning the gap. This CDR3 reads CASSRGRVSQNEKLFF. Here the CDR3 DNA reads TGTGCCAGCAGCCGAGGTCGTGTCAGTCAGAATGAAAAACTGTTTTTT.

V is TRBV5-1 and J is TRBJ2-6, with D possibly TRBD1 on 5 matching bases. The V end lost 4 bases, the J end lost 0 bases, and 8 bases lay between the germline ends. The CDR3 is made up of 15 amino acids. In germline, CDR1 is SGHRS, CDR2 YFSETQ. The CDR3 sequence is CASSPTVSGANVLTF. In nucleotides, the CDR3 is TGCGCCAGCAGCCCGACAGTCTCTGGGGCCAACGTCCTGACTTTC.

This clonotype was recorded at least ten times. The chain is built from TRBV7-2 and TRBJ2-7, with TRBD1 as a possible D gene (6 bases). The germline V and J ends were trimmed by 2 bases and 0 bases, with 8 bases remaining between them. In germline, CDR1 is SGHTA, CDR2 FQGNSA. The length of the CDR3 is 14 residues. CDR3 protein: CASSLYRVSYEQYF. CDR3 sequence (DNA): TGTGCCAGCAGCTTATACAGGGTCTCCTACGAGCAGTACTTC.

This clonotype was counted at least ten times. The rearrangement links TRBV4-1 to TRBJ1-4; D is uncertain. The germline V and J ends were trimmed by 9 bases and 6 bases, with 17 bases remaining between them. The germline CDR1 and CDR2 sequences are MGHRA and YSYEKL. The CDR3 runs 14 residues. Here the CDR3 reads CASAVWFGDEKLFF. In DNA, the CDR3 is TGCGCCAGTGCCGTCTGGTTCGGTGATGAAAAACTGTTTTTT.

This clonotype was detected a few times. The chain links TRBV13 to TRBJ2-6; 11 bases fit TRBD2. V lost 5 bases and J lost 0; bases outside the gene matches: 18. The germline V gene has CDR1 PRHDT and CDR2 FYEKMQ (reference sequence). The CDR3 loop spans 22 amino acids. As DNA, the CDR3 is TGTGCCAGCAGCCAAAATCCCCCCCTAGCGGGGGGCCTAAACTCTGGGGCCAACGTCCTGACTTTC. Amino acids: CASSQNPPLAGGLNSGANVLTF.

This clonotype was seen a handful of times. The chain combines TRBV20-1 with TRBJ2-7; TRBD1 aligns across 11 bases. Germline lookup yields CDR1 DFQATT and CDR2 SNEGSKA (reference sequence). J lost 5 bases, V lost 6 bases, and 12 bases had no gene match. This CDR3 comprises 15 residues. CDR3 protein: CSAATIGQGAHEQYF. The CDR3 DNA reads as TGCAGTGCCGCCACCATTGGACAGGGGGCCCACGAGCAGTACTTC.

V usage is TRBV10-1 and J usage is TRBJ2-3, with TRBD1 matching over 9 bases. V trimming: 2 bases; J trimming: 2 bases; junction bases outside the gene matches: 14. The CDR3 has 19 residues. CDR1 is WNHNN and CDR2 is SYGVQD in the germline V gene (reference sequence). CDR3 in amino acids: CASSEVTRRTGALTDTQYF. CDR3 DNA: TGCGCCAGCAGTGAGGTCACGAGACGGACAGGGGCACTCACAGATACGCAGTATTTT.

This clonotype was counted between two and nine times. The V and J genes are TRBV20-1 and TRBJ2-7; D is perhaps TRBD1 or TRBD2 (5 bases each). Trimming took 3 bases from V and 4 from J, leaving 16 bases between them. The germline V gene has CDR1 DFQATT and CDR2 SNEGSKA (reference sequence). The CDR3 contains 14 residues. This CDR3 is CSASGGPRPYEQYF. The CDR3 DNA follows: TGCAGTGCTAGTGGGGGACCGAGACCATACGAGCAGTACTTC.

In its sample, this clonotype was seen a few times. The chain links TRBV27 to TRBJ2-5, with TRBD2 matching 8 bases. CDR1 and CDR2 (germline): MNHEY, SMNVEV (reference sequence). The CDR3 runs to 15 residues. V shed 3 bases and J 5 bases; nucleotides not matched to a gene: 8. CDR3 nucleotides: TGTGCCAGCAGTTTCGAAGCGGGAGTTCGGGAGACCCAGTACTTC. As protein: CASSFEAGVRETQYF.

This clonotype was observed many times. The chain employs TRBV10-1 and TRBJ2-5, with D maybe TRBD1 (5 bases). This CDR3 has 13 amino acids. Trimming shortened V by 6 bases and J by 1 base, and 9 bases separated the two germline ends. Germline lookup yields CDR1 WNHNN and CDR2 SYGVQD (reference sequence). In DNA, the CDR3 is TGCGCCAGCAGCAGGGATCTCCAAGAGACCCAGTACTTC. Translating gives CASSRDLQETQYF.

This clonotype was seen more than once but under ten times. The V call is TRBV15, the J call TRBJ2-2; weak D call: TRBD1 (7 bases). CDR1 is LNHNV and CDR2 is YYDKDF in the germline V gene (reference sequence). V lost 4 bases and J lost 4, with 10 bases in between. This CDR3 spans 14 amino acids. The CDR3: CATSNRGGTGELFF. Written as DNA, the CDR3 is TGTGCCACCAGCAACAGGGGAGGCACCGGGGAGCTGTTTTTT.

The V call is TRBV7-9, the J call TRBJ2-3; possibly TRBD2 for D (6 bases). Germline values: CDR1 SEHNR, CDR2 FQNEAQ (reference sequence). The germline V and J ends were trimmed by 3 bases and 3 bases, with 16 bases remaining between them. This CDR3 has 16 amino acids. The CDR3 nucleotides read TGTGCCAGCAGCTTGGGGTTAGGACTACGGACAGATACGCAGTATTTT. Translation gives CASSLGLGLRTDTQYF.

A few counts support this clonotype. The chain links TRBV5-1 to TRBJ2-5; the match to TRBD1 covers 8 bases. The CDR3 sequence is 16 residues long. Germline V gives CDR1 SGHRS, CDR2 YFSETQ. V lost 6 bases and J lost 4; bases outside the gene matches: 14. In DNA, the CDR3 is TGCGCCAGCACGAGAAGGACAGGGACGGGGACAGAGACCCAGTACTTC. Residues: CASTRRTGTGTETQYF.

V is TRBV7-6 and J is TRBJ2-1; 8 bases are a match to TRBD2. The CDR3 consists of 15 residues. The germline gives CDR1 SGHVS, CDR2 FNYEAQ. Losses at the gene ends were 7 bases for V and 4 bases for J; bases not matched to a gene: 9. CDR3 DNA: TGTGCCAGCACCCGATTAGCGGGAAATTACAATGAGCAGTTCTTC. Translating it yields CASTRLAGNYNEQFF.

This clonotype has at least ten counts. The chain employs TRBV20-1 and TRBJ1-1, with D hard to call. Trimming shortened V by 6 bases and J by 4 bases, and 15 bases separated the two germline ends. The CDR3 spans 13 residues. Germline CDR1 and CDR2: DFQATT and SNEGSKA (reference sequence). Written as DNA, the CDR3 is TGCAGTGCCCAATGGATGGCTTTCACTGAAGCTTTCTTT. This translates into CSAQWMAFTEAFF.

The V call is TRBV7-2, the J call TRBJ2-1; 10 bases match TRBD2. The CDR3 length is 17 residues. J was trimmed by 7 bases and V by 3 bases; bases with no gene match: 12. CDR1 SGHTA and CDR2 FQGNSA come from the germline V gene. The CDR3 coding sequence is TGTGCCAGCAGCTTTCGTCTAGCGGGAGTCCCGCCAAATGAGCAGTTCTTC. Translating it yields CASSFRLAGVPPNEQFF. Combining the CDR3 with reference TRBV7-2 and TRBJ2-1 gives the whole variable domain GAGVSQSPSNKVTEKGKDVELRCDPISGHTALYWYRQSLGQGLEFLIYFQGNSAPDKSGLPSDRFSAERTGGSVSTLTIQRTQQEDSAVYLCASSFRLAGVPPNEQFFGPGTRLTVL.

This clonotype was recorded once. The V gene is TRBV4-3, the J gene TRBJ2-7; D possibly corresponds to TRBD2 (5 bases). Germline-derived CDR1 and CDR2 are LGHNA and YSLEER. The ends were cut back, 0 bases at V and 6 bases at J, with 12 bases in the middle. This CDR3 contains 14 residues. CDR3 in amino acids: CASSQDIRDGEQYF. CDR3 coding DNA: TGCGCCAGCAGCCAAGATATCCGGGATGGCGAGCAGTACTTC.

This clonotype was detected ten times or more. The chain recombines TRBV29-1 with TRBJ2-1, with D maybe TRBD1 (5 bases). The germline V gene encodes CDR1 SQVTM and CDR2 ANQGSEA. This CDR3 is 13 amino acids long. Trimming stripped 6 bases from V and 3 bases from J, with 12 bases between. In DNA, the CDR3 is TGCAGCGTGCAGGGTGACCTCTACAATGAGCAGTTCTTC. Amino acid sequence: CSVQGDLYNEQFF.

This clonotype was counted ten times or more. The chain uses TRBV4-1 and TRBJ2-7; perhaps TRBD1 as D (6 bases). In germline, CDR1 is MGHRA, CDR2 YSYEKL. V gave up 0 bases and J gave up 3 bases, with 15 bases separating them. This CDR3 is 16 amino acids long. The CDR3 sequence: CASSQEVVGTNYEQYF. CDR3 sequence (DNA): TGCGCCAGCAGCCAAGAGGTTGTCGGGACAAACTACGAGCAGTACTTC.

This clonotype was counted a few times. This chain joins TRBV11-1 and TRBJ2-1; 7 bases agree with TRBD2. The length of the CDR3 is 15 residues. Germline-derived CDR1 and CDR2 are SGHAT and FQDESV (reference sequence). V shed 5 bases and J 2 bases; nucleotides not matched to a gene: 6. CDR3 DNA sequence: TGTGCCAGCAGCGCTCAACGGGAGGCCTACAATGAGCAGTTCTTC. Its protein is CASSAQREAYNEQFF.

The chain links TRBV12-3 or TRBV12-4 to TRBJ1-5; D unresolved. The CDR3 spans 14 residues. V lost 5 bases and J 3 bases, leaving 11 bases between the germline ends. The CDR3 sequence: CASSTGPHNQPQHF. CDR3 DNA sequence: TGTGCCAGCAGTACCGGGCCCCACAATCAGCCCCAGCATTTT.

In this sample, this clonotype turned up a few times. The rearrangement joins TRBV29-1 to TRBJ1-2; D call uncertain. V was cut by 4 bases and J by 1 base, with 7 bases left in between. The germline CDR1 and CDR2 sequences are SQVTM and ANQGSEA. The CDR3 consists of 12 residues. The CDR3 spells CSVGMGNYGYTF. CDR3 in DNA: TGCAGCGTTGGTATGGGTAACTATGGCTACACCTTC.

The chain employs TRBV5-1 and TRBJ1-1, with unresolved D. Germline lookup yields CDR1 SGHRS and CDR2 YFSETQ. This CDR3 contains 15 residues. Trimming stripped 0 bases from V and 5 bases from J, with 14 bases between. CDR3 region: CASSLDGISGTEAFF. CDR3 nucleotides: TGCGCCAGCAGCTTGGATGGGATCTCGGGGACTGAAGCTTTCTTT.

This clonotype occurred a few times. The chain recombines TRBV29-1 with TRBJ1-2; D is possibly TRBD1 (5 bases). V was shortened by 6 bases and J by 14 bases, with 22 bases between the two germline ends. The CDR3 is 12 amino acids. Germline CDR1 is SQVTM and CDR2 is ANQGSEA. The CDR3 loop reads CSVTGSQGAGTF. CDR3 sequence (DNA): TGCAGCGTCACCGGTAGTCAGGGAGCGGGAACCTTC.

DNA of the CDR3: TGTGCCAGCAGTTACTCACCCAGGGGGCTCAACGGAAACACCATATATTTT. Amino acids: CASSYSPRGLNGNTIYF. The rearrangement joins TRBV6-5 to TRBJ1-3; 8 bases are shared with TRBD1. CDR1 MNHEY and CDR2 SVGAGI come from the germline V gene. V dropped 0 bases and J dropped 4; count of bases not matched to a gene: 8. The CDR3 is made up of 17 amino acids.